This T cell receptor (beta chain) was sequenced for a study of shared clonotypes between healthy human individuals. Study context: A donor's plate count was three for CD4 naive and three for CD4 memory; CD8 naive had two and CD8 memory one.

Points on this clone: Antigen unknown.

The CDR3 runs 14 residues. V dropped 5 bases and J dropped 3; count of bases not matched to a gene: 6. Germline V gene lookup returns CDR1 MNHEY and CDR2 SMNVEV (reference sequence). General study findings and limits: Lower generation probabilities were found for non-shared clonotypes than for those shared by all four donors.

Measured with immunoSEQ multiplex PCR; TCRdb has only the in-frame clones, and not every one. This sample has some 2 million clones, with approximately 94% found just once. CD45RO-negative, CCR7-selected cells formed the naive CD8 fraction, which excluded terminally differentiated effector memory CD45RA+ cells. The origin of this receptor is a man in his late teens or twenties in good health. The specimen sequenced was naive CD8+ T cells sorted from blood. This chain connects TRBV27 to TRBJ2-7; 8 bases fit TRBD2. The CDR3 loop reads CASSNSGTVYEQYF. DNA for the CDR3: TGTGCCAGCAGTAATAGCGGGACGGTCTACGAGCAGTACTTC.